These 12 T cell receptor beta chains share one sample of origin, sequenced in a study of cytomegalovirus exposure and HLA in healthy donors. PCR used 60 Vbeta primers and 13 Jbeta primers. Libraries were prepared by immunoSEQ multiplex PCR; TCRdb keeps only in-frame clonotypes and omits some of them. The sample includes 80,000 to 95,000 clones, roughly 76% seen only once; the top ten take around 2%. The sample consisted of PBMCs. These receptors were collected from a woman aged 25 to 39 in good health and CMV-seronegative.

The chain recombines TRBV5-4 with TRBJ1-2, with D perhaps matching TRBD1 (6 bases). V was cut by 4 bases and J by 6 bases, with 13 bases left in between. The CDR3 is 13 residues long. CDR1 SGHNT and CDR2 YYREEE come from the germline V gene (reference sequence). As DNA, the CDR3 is TGTGCCAGCAGCCAGGGGTTTTTCGATGGCTACACCTTC. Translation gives CASSQGFFDGYTF.

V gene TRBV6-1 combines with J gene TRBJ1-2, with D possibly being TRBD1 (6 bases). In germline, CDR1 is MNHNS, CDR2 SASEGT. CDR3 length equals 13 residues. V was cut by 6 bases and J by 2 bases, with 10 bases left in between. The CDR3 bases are TGTGCCAGCAGCGACAGGTTGAACTATGGCTACACCTTC. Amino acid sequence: CASSDRLNYGYTF.

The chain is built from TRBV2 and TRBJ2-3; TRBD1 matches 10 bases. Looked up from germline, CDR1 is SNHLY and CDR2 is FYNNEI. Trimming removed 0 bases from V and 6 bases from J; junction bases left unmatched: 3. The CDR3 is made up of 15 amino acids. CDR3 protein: CASSEARTGGDTQYF. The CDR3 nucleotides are TGTGCCAGCAGTGAAGCTAGGACAGGGGGGGATACGCAGTATTTT.

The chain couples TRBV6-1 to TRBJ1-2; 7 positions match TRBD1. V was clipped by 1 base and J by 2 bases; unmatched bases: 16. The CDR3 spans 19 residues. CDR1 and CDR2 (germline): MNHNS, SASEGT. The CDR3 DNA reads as TGTGCCAGCAGTGAAGGGACAGGCCCCTCGCGTCGGACAAACTATGGCTACACCTTC. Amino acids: CASSEGTGPSRRTNYGYTF.

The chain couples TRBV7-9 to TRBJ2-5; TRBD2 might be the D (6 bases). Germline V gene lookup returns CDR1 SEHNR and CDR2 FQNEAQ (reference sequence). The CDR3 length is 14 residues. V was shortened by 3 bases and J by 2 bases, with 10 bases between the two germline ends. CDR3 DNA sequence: TGTGCCAGCAGCTTCGGGGGTGGACAAGAGACCCAGTACTTC. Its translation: CASSFGGGQETQYF.

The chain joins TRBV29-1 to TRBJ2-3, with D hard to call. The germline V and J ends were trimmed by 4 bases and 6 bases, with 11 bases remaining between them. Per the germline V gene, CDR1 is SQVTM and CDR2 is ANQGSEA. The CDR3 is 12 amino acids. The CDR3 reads CSVGFALDTQYF. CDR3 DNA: TGCAGCGTTGGATTCGCGTTGGATACGCAGTATTTT.

CDR3 DNA: TGTGCCAGCAGCAGGACGACTAGCGGGGACTCCTACGAGCAGTACTTC. It codes for CASSRTTSGDSYEQYF. This rearrangement joins TRBV28 to TRBJ2-7; 11 nucleotides align to TRBD2. Trimming removed 6 bases from V and 0 bases from J; junction bases left unmatched: 7. In germline, CDR1 is MDHEN, CDR2 SYDVKM. The CDR3 extends over 16 amino acids.

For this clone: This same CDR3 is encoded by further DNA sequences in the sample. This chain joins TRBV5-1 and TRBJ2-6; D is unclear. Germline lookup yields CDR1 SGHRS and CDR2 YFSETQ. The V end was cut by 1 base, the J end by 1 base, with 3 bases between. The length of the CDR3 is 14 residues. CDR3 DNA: TGCGCCAGCAGCTTGTCGTCTGGGGCCAACGTCCTGACTTTC. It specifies CASSLSSGANVLTF.

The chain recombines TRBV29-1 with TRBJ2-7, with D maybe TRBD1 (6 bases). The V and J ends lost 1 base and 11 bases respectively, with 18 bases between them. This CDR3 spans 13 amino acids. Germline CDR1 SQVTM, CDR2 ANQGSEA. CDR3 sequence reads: CSVEGWGPAGEYF. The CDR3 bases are TGCAGCGTTGAAGGGTGGGGCCCCGCAGGGGAGTACTTC.

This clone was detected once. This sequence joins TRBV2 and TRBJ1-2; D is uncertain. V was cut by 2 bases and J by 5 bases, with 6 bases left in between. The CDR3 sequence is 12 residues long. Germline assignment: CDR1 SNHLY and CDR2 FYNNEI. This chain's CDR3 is CASSENQYGYTF. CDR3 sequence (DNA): TGTGCCAGCAGTGAAAACCAGTATGGCTACACCTTC.

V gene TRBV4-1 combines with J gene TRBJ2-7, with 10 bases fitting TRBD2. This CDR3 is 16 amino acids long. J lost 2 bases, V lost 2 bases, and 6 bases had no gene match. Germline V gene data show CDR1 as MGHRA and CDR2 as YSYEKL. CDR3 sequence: CASSQIGLAVPYEQYF. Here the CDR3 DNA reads TGCGCCAGCAGCCAAATAGGACTAGCGGTCCCCTACGAGCAGTACTTC.

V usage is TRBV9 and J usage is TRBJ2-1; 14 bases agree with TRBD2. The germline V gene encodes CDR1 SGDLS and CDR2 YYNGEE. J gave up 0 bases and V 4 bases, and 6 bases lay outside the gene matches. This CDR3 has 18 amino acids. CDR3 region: CASSRGLAGESSYNEQFF. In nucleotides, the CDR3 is TGTGCCAGCAGCAGGGGACTAGCGGGAGAGAGCTCCTACAATGAGCAGTTCTTC.